This entry is about one T cell receptor beta chain. It lacks a known antigen. One base away there is no much larger clone; base qualities are not given. The library was obtained by the immunoSEQ multiplex PCR assay. Deep sequencing of rearranged TCR beta loci, alongside multiparametric flow cytometry, was used to profile T cell repertoires. TCRdb re-hosts the immuneACCESS table, in-frame sequences only. Its copies lack some clones; in the studies checked, an unresolved V gene accounts for under half of them, and the cause for the rest is not known. The sample has 50,000 to 65,000 clones on record, around 87% of them singletons. The ten largest account for over 10% of the sample. This sample is part of a study of lymphopenia after photon versus proton radiotherapy (dated by TCRdb to between 2018 and 2020). Study-level background: In patients with gastrointestinal tumors who developed high-grade lymphopenia, the study compared the immunological effects of photon radiation therapy with those of proton radiation therapy. A cohort of around 18 patients with gastrointestinal tumors who received either photon or proton therapy and subsequently developed lymphopenia was included. The study was designed to characterize how the impact on the immune system differs between the two radiation modalities. Here is what the overall study found, with its caveats: The survival association was assessed only in patients who died, and the authors presented better survival with proton therapy as a possibility rather than a demonstrated result. Among patients across the cohort who died, overall survival time showed an inverse correlation with a larger post-nadir drop in TCR diversity. Proton-treated patients stayed relatively stable during treatment, while photon-treated patients lost naive T cells and TCR diversity and gained effector/memory populations. Once the lymphocyte count had reached its nadir, the repertoires of photon-treated patients showed oligoclonal expansion, particularly of CD8+ Temra cells, and this expansion drove the decline in diversity.

The clonotype originates from a man older than 75 with esophageal cancer. Source: peripheral blood, taken from a patient treated with proton-based radiotherapy.

The CDR3 corresponds to CASSTGSAYGYTF. The DNA is TGTGCCAGCAGCACAGGGTCTGCCTATGGCTACACCTTC. The sequence links TRBV11-3 to TRBJ1-2; TRBD1 is possibly the D segment (6 matching bases). Relative to germline, V is 5 bases shorter and J is 4 bases shorter, with 11 bases between their ends. Looking up the germline V gene yields CDR1 SGHNT and CDR2 YENEEA. The CDR3 covers 13 residues, taking in both the cysteine and the phenylalanine. Only the CDR3 DNA stays, 39 bases, in frame from base 1.